This T cell receptor (beta chain) was documented in a study of Tregs in tolerant kidney transplant recipients. Thawed PBMCs were FACS-sorted into unstimulated CD4+CD25+CD127- regulatory T cells, CD4+CD25- non-regulatory cells, CD4 and CD8 cells. Broader study findings: Validation in larger populations is needed because few patients were studied. This study did not directly address biological reproducibility.

About this clone itself: Its antigen is not known.

Method: immunoSEQ multiplex PCR; TCRdb's copy keeps in-frame clones and lacks some. There are tens of thousands of clones in the sample; roughly 89% occur only once, and about 4.6% lies in the top ten. Germline V gene lookup returns CDR1 MGHRA and CDR2 YSYEKL. V lost 1 base and J 8 bases, leaving 17 bases between the germline ends. CDR3 size: 15 residues. The source of this sequence is a human donor in good health. The sample was CD4+ T cells from blood. The chain couples TRBV4-1 to TRBJ1-2; tentatively, D is TRBD1 (6 bases). The CDR3, as DNA: TGCGCCAGCAGCCAAGGGGGCAGGGGAGATGGGGGCTACACCTTC. Amino acid sequence: CASSQGGRGDGGYTF.